The present T cell receptor (beta chain) was sequenced within a study of cytomegalovirus exposure and HLA in healthy donors. This clone appeared a single time. With 60 Vbeta and 13 Jbeta primers, the PCR was carried out. Profiled with immunoSEQ multiplex PCR; TCRdb holds only in-frame clones, not every one. The sample includes roughly 120,000 clones, over 75% of them seen just once. This CDR3 region has 14 residues. V lost 8 bases, J lost 0 bases, and 14 bases lay in between. Looked up from germline, CDR1 is MDHEN and CDR2 is SYDVKM. The V and J genes are TRBV28 and TRBJ2-7, with D possibly matching TRBD2 (6 bases). Material: PBMCs. The receptor was isolated from a woman between 40 and 55 years old in good health and CMV-seropositive. The CDR3: CASGDGGSSYEQYF. The CDR3 nucleotides read TGTGCCAGCGGGGACGGAGGGAGCTCCTACGAGCAGTACTTC. Full variable domain (outside the CDR3, taken from reference TRBV28 and TRBJ2-7): DVKVTQSSRYLVKRTGEKVFLECVQDMDHENMFWYRQDPGLGLRLIYFSYDVKMKEKGDIPEGYSVSREKKERFSLILESASTNQTSMYLCASGDGGSSYEQYFGPGTRLTVT.